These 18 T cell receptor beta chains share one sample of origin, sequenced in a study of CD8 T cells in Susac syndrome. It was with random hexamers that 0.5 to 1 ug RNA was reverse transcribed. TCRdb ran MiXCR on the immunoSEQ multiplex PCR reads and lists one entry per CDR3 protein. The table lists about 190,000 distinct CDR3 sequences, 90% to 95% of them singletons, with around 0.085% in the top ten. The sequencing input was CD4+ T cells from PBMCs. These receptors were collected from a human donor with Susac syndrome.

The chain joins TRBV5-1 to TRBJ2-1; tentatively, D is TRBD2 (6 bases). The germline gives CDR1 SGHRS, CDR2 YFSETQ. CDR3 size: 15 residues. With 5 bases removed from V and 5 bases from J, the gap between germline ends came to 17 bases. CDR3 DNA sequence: TGCGCCAGCAGTCTCTCCGGGACTCAAAACAATGAGCAGTTCTTC. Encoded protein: CASSLSGTQNNEQFF.

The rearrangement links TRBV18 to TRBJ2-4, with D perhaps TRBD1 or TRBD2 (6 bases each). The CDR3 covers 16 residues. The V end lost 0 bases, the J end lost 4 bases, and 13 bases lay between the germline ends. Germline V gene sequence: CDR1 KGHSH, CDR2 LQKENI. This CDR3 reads CASSPPDGGGKNIQYF. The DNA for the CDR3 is TGTGCCAGCTCACCACCTGATGGAGGGGGAAAAAACATTCAGTACTTC.

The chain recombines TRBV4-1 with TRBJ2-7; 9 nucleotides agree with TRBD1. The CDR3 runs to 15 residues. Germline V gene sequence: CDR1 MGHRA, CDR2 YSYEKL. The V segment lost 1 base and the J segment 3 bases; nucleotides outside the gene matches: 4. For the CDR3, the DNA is TGCGCCAGCAGCCAAGTTGGGGACAGGGTCTACGAGCAGTACTTC. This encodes CASSQVGDRVYEQYF.

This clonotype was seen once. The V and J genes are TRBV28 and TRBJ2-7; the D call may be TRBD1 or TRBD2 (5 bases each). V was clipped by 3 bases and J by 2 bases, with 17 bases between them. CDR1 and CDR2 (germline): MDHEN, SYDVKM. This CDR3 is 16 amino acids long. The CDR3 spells CASSLIFRDGPYEQYF. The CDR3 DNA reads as TGTGCCAGCAGTTTGATCTTCCGGGACGGACCCTACGAGCAGTACTTC.

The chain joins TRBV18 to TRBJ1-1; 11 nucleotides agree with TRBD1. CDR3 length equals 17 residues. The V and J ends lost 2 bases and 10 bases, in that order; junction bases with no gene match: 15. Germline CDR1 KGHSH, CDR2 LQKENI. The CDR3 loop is CASSPSGIGQGAIGAFF. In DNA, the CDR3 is TGTGCCAGCTCACCATCGGGTATCGGACAGGGGGCAATAGGAGCTTTCTTT.

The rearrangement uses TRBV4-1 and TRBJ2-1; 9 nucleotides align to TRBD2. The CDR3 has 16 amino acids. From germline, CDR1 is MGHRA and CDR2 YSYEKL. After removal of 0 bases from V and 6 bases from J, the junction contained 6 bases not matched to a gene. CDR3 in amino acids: CASSQEAAGGTNEQFF. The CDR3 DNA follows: TGCGCCAGCAGCCAAGAAGCGGCGGGAGGGACCAATGAGCAGTTCTTC.

The CDR3, as DNA: TGTGCCAGCAGCTTCTATACAGGCCAGAACACTGAAGCTTTCTTT. Translated, it gives CASSFYTGQNTEAFF. V is TRBV7-2 and J is TRBJ1-1; TRBD1 might be the D (5 bases). Germline CDR1 reads SGHTA; CDR2 reads FQGNSA. Trimming left V 3 bases short and J 1 base short, with 12 bases between. The CDR3 spans 15 residues.

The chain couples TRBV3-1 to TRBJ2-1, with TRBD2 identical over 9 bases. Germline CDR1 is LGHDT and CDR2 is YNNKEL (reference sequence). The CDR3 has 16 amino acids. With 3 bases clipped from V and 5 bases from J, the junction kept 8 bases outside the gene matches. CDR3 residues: CASSHFSGRVDNEQFF. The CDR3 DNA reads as TGTGCCAGCAGCCACTTTAGCGGGAGAGTCGACAATGAGCAGTTCTTC.

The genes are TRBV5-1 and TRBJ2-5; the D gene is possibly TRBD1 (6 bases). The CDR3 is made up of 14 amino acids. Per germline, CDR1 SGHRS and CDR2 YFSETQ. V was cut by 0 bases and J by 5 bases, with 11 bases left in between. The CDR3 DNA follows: TGCGCCAGCAGCTTGGCAGGGGCCGGGGAGACCCAGTACTTC. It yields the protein CASSLAGAGETQYF.

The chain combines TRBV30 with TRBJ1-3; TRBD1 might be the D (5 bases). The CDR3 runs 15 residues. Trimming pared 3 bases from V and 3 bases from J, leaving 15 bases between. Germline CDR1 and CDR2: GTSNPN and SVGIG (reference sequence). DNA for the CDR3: TGTGCCTGGAGCCCACCGGGGGAGTTTGGAAACACCATATATTTT. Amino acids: CAWSPPGEFGNTIYF.

CDR3 region: CASIRREGINTEAFF. The DNA of the CDR3 is TGTGCCAGCATACGACGTGAGGGTATTAACACTGAAGCTTTCTTT. The chain carries TRBV2 and TRBJ1-1; D gene uncertain. Germline V gene lookup returns CDR1 SNHLY and CDR2 FYNNEI. Trimming left V 7 bases short and J 2 bases short, with 17 bases between. This CDR3 region has 15 residues.

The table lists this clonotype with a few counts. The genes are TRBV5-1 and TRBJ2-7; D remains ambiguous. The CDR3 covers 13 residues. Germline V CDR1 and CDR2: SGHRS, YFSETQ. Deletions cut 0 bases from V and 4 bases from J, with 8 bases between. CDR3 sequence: CASSLEFGYEQYF. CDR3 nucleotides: TGCGCCAGCAGCTTGGAATTCGGGTACGAGCAGTACTTC.

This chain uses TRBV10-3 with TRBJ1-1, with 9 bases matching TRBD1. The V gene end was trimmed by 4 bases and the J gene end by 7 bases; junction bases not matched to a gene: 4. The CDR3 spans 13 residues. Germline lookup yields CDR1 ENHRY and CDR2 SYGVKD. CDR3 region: CAISGQGDNEAFF. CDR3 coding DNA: TGTGCCATCAGTGGACAGGGGGATAATGAAGCTTTCTTT.

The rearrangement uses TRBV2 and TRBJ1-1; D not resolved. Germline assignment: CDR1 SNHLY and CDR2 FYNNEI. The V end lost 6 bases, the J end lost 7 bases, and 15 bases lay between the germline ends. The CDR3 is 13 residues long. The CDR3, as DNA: TGTGCCAGCAGCGTCTCTCAGGCTCTTGAAGCTTTCTTT. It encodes CASSVSQALEAFF. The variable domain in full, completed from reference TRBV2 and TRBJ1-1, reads EPEVTQTPSHQVTQMGQEVILRCVPISNHLYFYWYRQILGQKVEFLVSFYNNEISEKSEIFDDQFSVERPDGSNFTLKIRSTKLEDSAMYFCASSVSQALEAFFGQGTRLTVV.

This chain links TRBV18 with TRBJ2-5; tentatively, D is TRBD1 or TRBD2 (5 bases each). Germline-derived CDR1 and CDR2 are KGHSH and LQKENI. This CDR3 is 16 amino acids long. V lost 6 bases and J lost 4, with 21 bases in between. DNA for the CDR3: TGTGCCAGCTCCTCAGGGAGCGGATCCGGTGGAGAGACCCAGTACTTC. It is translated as CASSSGSGSGGETQYF.

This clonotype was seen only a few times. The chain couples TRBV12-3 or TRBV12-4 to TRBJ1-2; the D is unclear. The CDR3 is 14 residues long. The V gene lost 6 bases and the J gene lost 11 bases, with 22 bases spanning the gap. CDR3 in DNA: TGTGCCAGCAGCCCGACCGACCGGACCCCCTTATACACCTTC. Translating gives CASSPTDRTPLYTF.

Here the CDR3 DNA reads TGCGCCAGCAGCTTGGAGGGTTTCACAGATACGCAGTATTTT. Translated: CASSLEGFTDTQYF. The chain joins TRBV5-1 to TRBJ2-3; D is uncertain. Germline-derived CDR1 and CDR2 are SGHRS and YFSETQ. The CDR3 is 14 residues long. V was cut by 0 bases and J by 2 bases, with 7 bases left in between. Full variable domain (missing parts from reference TRBV5-1 and TRBJ2-3): KAGVTQTPRYLIKTRGQQVTLSCSPISGHRSVSWYQQTPGQGLQFLFEYFSETQRNKGNFPGRFSGRQFSNSRSEMNVSTLELGDSALYLCASSLEGFTDTQYFGPGTRLTVL.

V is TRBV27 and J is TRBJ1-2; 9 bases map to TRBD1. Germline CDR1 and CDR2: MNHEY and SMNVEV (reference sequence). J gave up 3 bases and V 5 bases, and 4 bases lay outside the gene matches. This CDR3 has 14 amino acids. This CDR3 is CASSRGDRDYGYTF. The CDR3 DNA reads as TGTGCCAGCAGTAGAGGGGACAGGGACTATGGCTACACCTTC.